The clone carrying this TCR beta chain occurred a few times. Antigen: not known. Time point in this sample: patch test 1, 2 weeks after DPC sensitization. Treatment in this sample: therapeutic diphenylcyclopropenone sensitization with weekly scalp DPC. The data are from a study of human T cells and chemical hapten exposure. Study-level findings and limits: With alopecia, donors may have immune responses unlike healthy people's.

TCRdb fed the RACE reads into MiXCR, producing one record per CDR3 protein. The data contain some 380,000 distinct CDR3 sequences, about 4.8% of them singletons. The sample in question was whole blood, obtained in connection with sensitization to the hapten diphenylcyclopropenone (DPC). The clonotype comes from a woman in her fifties or sixties with alopecia areata. Some clones in this sample may be carry-over from other donors' samples.

In DNA, the CDR3 is TGCGCCAGCAGCTTGAGGGCCCCGACTAGTTTCAGCTACAATGAGCAGTTCTTC. Translated: CASSLRAPTSFSYNEQFF. The chain employs TRBV5-1 and TRBJ2-1; D is perhaps TRBD2 (6 bases). The V end lost 1 base, the J end lost 3 bases, and 20 bases lay between the germline ends. The CDR3 is made up of 18 amino acids. Germline CDR1 SGHRS, CDR2 YFSETQ.